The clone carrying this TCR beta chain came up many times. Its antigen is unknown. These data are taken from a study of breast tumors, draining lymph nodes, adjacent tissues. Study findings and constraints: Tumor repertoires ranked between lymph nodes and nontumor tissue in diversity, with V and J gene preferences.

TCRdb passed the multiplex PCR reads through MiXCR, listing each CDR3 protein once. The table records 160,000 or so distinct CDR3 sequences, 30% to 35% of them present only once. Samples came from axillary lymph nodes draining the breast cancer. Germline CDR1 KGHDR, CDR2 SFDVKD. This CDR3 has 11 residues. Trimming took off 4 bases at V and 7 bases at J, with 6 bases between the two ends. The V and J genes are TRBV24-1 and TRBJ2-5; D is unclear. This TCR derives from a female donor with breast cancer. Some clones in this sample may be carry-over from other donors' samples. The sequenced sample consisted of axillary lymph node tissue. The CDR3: CATSDLRTQYF. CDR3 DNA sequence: TGTGCCACCAGTGACCTGAGGACCCAGTACTTC.